The clone carrying this T cell receptor beta chain was observed a few times. Each CDR3 protein is one row after TCRdb ran MiXCR on the 5' RACE reads. This table has around 300,000 distinct CDR3 sequences, roughly 15% appearing once. The sample belongs to a study of T-cell memory formation after mild COVID-19. Study details: Largely, the TCR clusters proved donor specific.

The germline V gene encodes CDR1 MNHEY and CDR2 SVGEGT. The CDR3 covers 16 residues. Trimming removed 6 bases at V and 4 bases at J, with 21 bases between. V and J are TRBV6-2 or TRBV6-3 and TRBJ1-2; unclear D gene. Input material: PBMCs or a T cell subset sorted from them (not recorded which). The sequence was obtained from a man aged 18 to 30 who had mild COVID-19 (a few samples of this study predate the infection). Cell type and time point are not known. The DNA for the CDR3 is TGTGCCAGCAGATCCTCTTTTCGAGGCATCGTCTATGGCTACACCTTC. Translating gives CASRSSFRGIVYGYTF.